Shown below are 8 T cell receptor beta chains from a single sample sequenced in a study of T cell clonality in common variable immunodeficiency. Sequencing used immunoSEQ multiplex PCR; TCRdb keeps in-frame clones, though not all of them. The sample presents some 40,000 clones, none singletons. Sequenced: peripheral blood mononuclear cells. The receptors stem from a person between 18 and 75 years old in good health.

This clone was recorded at least ten times. The CDR3 goes on 3 residues after the read ends, and that part is filled in from the germline J gene. The V call is TRBV20-1, the J call TRBJ2-7, with TRBD1 matching 8 bases. CDR3 length: 15 amino acids. Per the germline V gene, CDR1 is DFQATT and CDR2 is SNEGSKA (reference sequence). V dropped 2 bases and J dropped 3; count of bases not matched to a gene: 9. CDR3 residues: CSARNDRGPLYEQYF. The part of the CDR3 DNA that was read is TGCAGTGCTAGAAATGACAGGGGTCCCCTCTACGAG.

This clone was recorded at least ten times. The read ends 3 residues before the CDR3 terminus; that terminus is restored from the germline J gene. J is TRBJ1-5 and V is TRBV6-1; D is possibly TRBD1 (6 bases). There are 14 residues in the CDR3. Trimming took 2 bases from V and 2 from J, leaving 7 bases between them. Germline CDR1 and CDR2: MNHNS and SASEGT. Partial CDR3 DNA: TGTGCCAGCAGTGAACCAGGGGGCAATCAGCCC. This codes for CASSEPGGNQP. From start to end, the CDR3 is CASSEPGGNQPQHF.

This clone has ten or more counts. The sequence runs out 3 residues before the end of the CDR3; the remainder is reconstructed from the germline J gene. The chain combines TRBV5-6 with TRBJ2-1; D is unclear. Trimming cost V 4 bases and J 3 bases, with 2 bases left between them. CDR1 and CDR2 from the germline V gene are SGHDT and YYEEEE. The CDR3 consists of 11 residues. Here the CDR3 reads CASSLYNEQFF. CDR3 DNA (partial): TGTGCCAGCAGCCTCTACAATGAG.

This clone was counted ten times or more. From the germline J gene comes the end of the CDR3, since the read stops 3 residues before it. The chain couples TRBV7-9 to TRBJ1-1; D gene uncertain. Germline V lookup: CDR1 SEHNR, CDR2 FQNEAQ (reference sequence). V was trimmed by 5 bases and J by 3 bases, leaving 10 bases between them. The length of the CDR3 is 13 residues. The covered CDR3 bases are TGTGCCAGCAGCCCATCCGCGCACACTGAA. Amino acids: CASSPSAHTE. The CDR3 as a whole reads CASSPSAHTEAFF.

This clone was recorded many times. The CDR3 sequence: CAISGTSFADTQYF. The sequenced part of the CDR3 DNA is TGTGCCATCAGTGGGACTAGTTTCGCAGATACG. The chain uses TRBV10-3 and TRBJ2-3, with TRBD2 matching 7 bases. The CDR3 end falls 3 residues outside the read, so it is completed with the germline J gene. The length of the CDR3 is 14 residues. The J segment lost 4 bases and the V segment lost 4 bases, leaving 5 bases of the junction unmatched. Germline CDR1 reads ENHRY; CDR2 reads SYGVKD.

This clone was counted many times. The read ends 3 residues shy of where the CDR3 ends; the end is completed using the germline J gene. The chain combines TRBV12-3 or TRBV12-4 with TRBJ2-1; 9 bases match TRBD1. The CDR3 length is 18 residues. V shed 3 bases and J 5 bases; nucleotides not matched to a gene: 14. CDR3 in amino acids: CASSFRTGVALLNNEQFF. Incomplete CDR3 DNA: TGTGCCAGCAGTTTTAGGACAGGGGTTGCACTACTAAACAATGAG.

This clone was seen a handful of times. The read ends 3 residues early relative to the CDR3; the germline J gene fills the gap. V gene TRBV5-1 combines with J gene TRBJ2-7; a possible D gene is TRBD1 (6 bases). Trimming stripped 2 bases from V and 3 bases from J, with 15 bases between. Germline values: CDR1 SGHRS, CDR2 YFSETQ. The CDR3 totals 15 residues. CDR3 DNA (partial): TGCGCCAGCAGCTTATCTGCGTCAGGGGACTACGAG. Amino acid sequence: CASSLSASGDYE. The CDR3 as a whole reads CASSLSASGDYEQYF.

This clone was recorded many times. The read comes to an end 3 residues before the CDR3 does, leaving the germline J gene to fill in the end. The genes are TRBV6-2 or TRBV6-3 and TRBJ2-1; D might be TRBD1 (6 bases). Trimming took off 5 bases at V and 6 bases at J, with 17 bases between the two ends. Germline V gene data show CDR1 as MNHEY and CDR2 as SVGEGT. The CDR3 spans 15 residues. Partial CDR3 DNA: TGTGCCAGCAGTACGGACAGACTACGGGGCAATGAG. This gives the protein CASSTDRLRGNE. The whole CDR3 reads CASSTDRLRGNEQFF.